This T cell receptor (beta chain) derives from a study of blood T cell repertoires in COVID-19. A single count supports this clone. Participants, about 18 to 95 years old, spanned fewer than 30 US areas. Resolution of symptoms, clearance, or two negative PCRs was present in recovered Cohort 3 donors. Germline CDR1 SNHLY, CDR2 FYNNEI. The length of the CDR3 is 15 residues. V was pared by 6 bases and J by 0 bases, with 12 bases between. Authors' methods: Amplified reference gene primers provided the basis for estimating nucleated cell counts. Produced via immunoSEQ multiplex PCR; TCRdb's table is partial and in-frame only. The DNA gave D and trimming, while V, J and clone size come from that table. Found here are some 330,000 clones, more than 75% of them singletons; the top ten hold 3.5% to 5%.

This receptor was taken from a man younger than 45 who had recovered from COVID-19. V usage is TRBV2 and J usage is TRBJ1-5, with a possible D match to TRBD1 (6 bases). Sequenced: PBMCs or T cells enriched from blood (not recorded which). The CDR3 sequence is CASRDTGYSNQPQHF. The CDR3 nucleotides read TGTGCCAGCAGGGACACAGGGTATAGCAATCAGCCCCAGCATTTT.